This entry lists 21 T cell receptor beta chains sequenced from one sample in a study of T cell repertoires in cytomegalovirus infection. MiXCR was run by TCRdb on the reads, yielding one entry per CDR3 protein. Of 210,000 or so distinct CDR3 sequences detected, about 7% appear once; the ten largest clones hold about 6%. Input material: PBMCs. These TCRs come from a human donor in good health (CMV status not recorded). Some clones in this sample may be carry-over from other donors' samples.

This clonotype was counted ten times or more. The V and J genes are TRBV7-2 and TRBJ1-1; a weak D match, TRBD1 (5 bases). V shed 3 bases and J shed 1 base, with 18 bases lying between them. Germline lookup yields CDR1 SGHTA and CDR2 FQGNSA. CDR3 length: 17 residues. The CDR3 spells CASSFHKTDTTNTEAFF. Written as DNA, the CDR3 is TGTGCCAGCAGCTTCCACAAGACAGACACCACGAACACTGAAGCTTTCTTT.

Many counts were recorded for this clonotype. The chain uses TRBV7-2 and TRBJ1-1; the D gene is possibly TRBD1 (5 bases). Trimming stripped 3 bases from V and 1 base from J, with 9 bases between. The CDR3 covers 14 residues. CDR1 is SGHTA and CDR2 is FQGNSA in the germline V gene. This CDR3 reads CASSFDRWNTEAFF. CDR3 DNA sequence: TGTGCCAGCAGCTTTGACAGATGGAACACTGAAGCTTTCTTT.

Ten or more counts support this clonotype. The rearrangement links TRBV20-1 to TRBJ2-7; maybe TRBD1 (5 bases). The V end was cut by 2 bases, the J end by 3 bases, with 20 bases between. This CDR3 comprises 16 residues. The germline CDR1 and CDR2 sequences are DFQATT and SNEGSKA (reference sequence). CDR3 protein: CSARWAQGRLNYEQYF. The CDR3 bases are TGCAGTGCTAGATGGGCCCAGGGCCGGCTGAACTACGAGCAGTACTTC.

This clonotype was observed many times. V usage is TRBV12-3 or TRBV12-4 and J usage is TRBJ1-1; D uncertain. The CDR3 spans 13 residues. Trimming took 5 bases from V and 1 from J, leaving 8 bases between them. The CDR3 is CASSADWNTEAFF. CDR3 DNA sequence: TGTGCCAGCAGTGCGGACTGGAACACTGAAGCTTTCTTT.

This clonotype was picked up many times. The chain couples TRBV20-1 to TRBJ1-4; 7 nucleotides align to TRBD1. Per the germline V gene, CDR1 is DFQATT and CDR2 is SNEGSKA (reference sequence). The junction had 6 bases not matched to a gene; V was cut back by 0 bases and J by 5 bases. There are 15 residues in the CDR3. For the CDR3, the DNA is TGCAGTGCTAGAGATGCCGGGACAGAAAATGAAAAACTGTTTTTT. Amino acid sequence: CSARDAGTENEKLFF.

This clonotype was counted ten times or more. The chain recombines TRBV7-2 with TRBJ2-5, with D tentatively TRBD2 (6 bases). Trimming removed 1 base from V and 5 bases from J, with 17 bases in between. Germline CDR1 reads SGHTA; CDR2 reads FQGNSA. The CDR3 sequence is 16 residues long. As DNA, the CDR3 is TGTGCCAGCAGCTTAGTGATGACCCTCCGGGGGGAGACCCAGTACTTC. It codes for CASSLVMTLRGETQYF.

A few counts support this clonotype. The chain has TRBV29-1 and TRBJ1-2, with a weak D call TRBD1 (6 bases). Per the germline V gene, CDR1 is SQVTM and CDR2 is ANQGSEA. The CDR3 sequence is 13 residues long. Trimming removed 6 bases at V and 2 bases at J, with 13 bases between. CDR3 protein: CSVYPGANYGYTF. In nucleotides, the CDR3 is TGCAGCGTCTACCCAGGGGCCAACTATGGCTACACCTTC.

This clonotype was detected only a few times. The chain joins TRBV3-1 to TRBJ2-2; D is possibly TRBD1 (6 bases). Germline-derived CDR1 and CDR2 are LGHDT and YNNKEL (reference sequence). The germline V and J ends were trimmed by 8 bases and 4 bases, with 14 bases remaining between them. The CDR3 has 14 residues. The CDR3 bases are TGTGCCAGCTACCGTCAAGGGGGCACCGGGGAGCTGTTTTTT. Translation gives CASYRQGGTGELFF.

The sample holds many counts of this clonotype. The rearrangement joins TRBV7-2 to TRBJ2-1; 10 bases agree with TRBD2. V shed 6 bases and J 10 bases; nucleotides not matched to a gene: 15. This CDR3 is built from 16 residues. Germline CDR1 and CDR2: SGHTA and FQGNSA. This CDR3 reads CASSSPSGGVVREQFF. The DNA of the CDR3 is TGTGCCAGCAGTTCCCCCAGCGGGGGGGTCGTCAGGGAGCAGTTCTTC.

This clonotype occurred many times. The V and J genes are TRBV20-1 and TRBJ1-5; D possibly corresponds to TRBD1 (5 bases). In germline, CDR1 is DFQATT, CDR2 SNEGSKA (reference sequence). V lost 4 bases and J lost 3, with 25 bases in between. This CDR3 comprises 18 residues. The CDR3 nucleotides are TGCAGTGCTAAAAATCCCGGGGGGGAAGACCTCGTCAATCAGCCCCAGCATTTT. Its protein is CSAKNPGGEDLVNQPQHF.

This clonotype came up many times. The chain has TRBV7-2 and TRBJ1-5; a possible D gene is TRBD1 (6 bases). V was pared by 0 bases and J by 2 bases, with 17 bases between. CDR3 length equals 18 residues. CDR1 is SGHTA, CDR2 FQGNSA, per germline. The chain's CDR3 is CASSLATGWGSGNQPQHF. CDR3 sequence (DNA): TGTGCCAGCAGCTTAGCCACAGGGTGGGGGAGTGGCAATCAGCCCCAGCATTTT.

The rearrangement uses TRBV12-3 or TRBV12-4 and TRBJ1-5; perhaps TRBD1 as D (6 bases). The CDR3 contains 16 residues. Trimming removed 5 bases at V and 0 bases at J, with 14 bases between. In nucleotides, the CDR3 is TGTGCCAGCAGTGGTACAGGGTCTTATAGCAATCAGCCCCAGCATTTT. It is translated as CASSGTGSYSNQPQHF.

This clonotype was recorded at least ten times. This chain uses TRBV7-2 with TRBJ1-5; D unresolved. Germline lookup yields CDR1 SGHTA and CDR2 FQGNSA. The CDR3 is made up of 12 amino acids. Trimming removed 3 bases from V and 5 bases from J, with 5 bases in between. The CDR3: CASSFRDQPQHF. The CDR3, as DNA: TGTGCCAGCAGCTTCCGAGATCAGCCCCAGCATTTT.

This clonotype was seen at least ten times. The gene calls are TRBV29-1 and TRBJ2-7; D is possibly TRBD1 or TRBD2 (7 bases each). Trimming removed 6 bases from V and 5 bases from J, with 17 bases in between. Germline lookup yields CDR1 SQVTM and CDR2 ANQGSEA. This CDR3 is 13 amino acids long. CDR3 residues: CSVVQGGNNEQYF. In DNA, the CDR3 is TGCAGCGTGGTCCAGGGGGGGAACAACGAGCAGTACTTC.

This clonotype was observed at least ten times. The gene calls are TRBV20-1 and TRBJ1-2; D not resolved. This CDR3 spans 12 amino acids. The germline CDR1 and CDR2 sequences are DFQATT and SNEGSKA (reference sequence). Trimming shortened V by 1 base and J by 4 bases, and 7 bases separated the two germline ends. The CDR3 loop is CSARVKGYGYTF. The CDR3 nucleotides are TGCAGTGCTAGAGTTAAGGGCTATGGCTACACCTTC.

This clonotype was observed a handful of times. The rearrangement joins TRBV5-1 to TRBJ2-1, with TRBD2 as a possible D gene (6 bases). In germline, CDR1 is SGHRS, CDR2 YFSETQ. The CDR3 length is 16 residues. V was shortened by 2 bases and J by 0 bases, with 12 bases between the two germline ends. DNA of the CDR3: TGCGCCAGCAGCTTCCGGGAGCCCAGCTCCTACAATGAGCAGTTCTTC. Translating gives CASSFREPSSYNEQFF.

This clonotype occurred many times. The CDR3: CASRPDRAAGELFF. The CDR3 nucleotides are TGTGCCAGCAGGCCCGACAGGGCTGCCGGGGAGCTGTTTTTT. The chain couples TRBV7-2 to TRBJ2-2, with 7 bases matching TRBD1. V trimming: 6 bases; J trimming: 6 bases; junction bases outside the gene matches: 7. The CDR3 covers 14 residues. Germline V gives CDR1 SGHTA, CDR2 FQGNSA.

This clonotype was seen many times. The chain has TRBV5-6 and TRBJ1-1; 7 bases align to TRBD1. CDR3 length: 13 residues. The ends lost 4 bases at V and 3 bases at J; junction bases unmatched: 3. Germline V gene sequence: CDR1 SGHDT, CDR2 YYEEEE. In DNA form, the CDR3 reads TGTGCCAGCAGCCGACAGGGAGACACTGAAGCTTTCTTT. Translated, it gives CASSRQGDTEAFF.

This clonotype was detected many times. The chain combines TRBV29-1 with TRBJ1-1, with D maybe TRBD1 (5 bases). Germline-derived CDR1 and CDR2 are SQVTM and ANQGSEA. The CDR3 has 10 residues. The CDR3, as DNA: TGCTCGGGGACGAACACTGAAGCTTTCTTT. Its translation: CSGTNTEAFF.

This clonotype was picked up many times. V is TRBV7-9 and J is TRBJ1-3, with TRBD1 identical over 11 bases. CDR3 size: 17 residues. Germline CDR1 SEHNR, CDR2 FQNEAQ (reference sequence). Trimming took 5 bases from V and 1 from J; bases not matched to a gene: 7. Here the CDR3 DNA reads TGTGCCAGCAGCGAAATGGACAGGGGGCCTTCTGGAAACACCATATATTTT. The encoded protein is CASSEMDRGPSGNTIYF.

This clonotype appeared a few times. The V and J genes are TRBV29-1 and TRBJ2-1; 10 bases line up with TRBD1. Losses at the gene ends were 7 bases for V and 7 bases for J; bases not matched to a gene: 7. CDR3 length equals 13 residues. The germline CDR1 and CDR2 sequences are SQVTM and ANQGSEA. CDR3 sequence reads: CSAAGQGPNEQFF. CDR3 nucleotides: TGCAGCGCGGCGGGACAGGGGCCTAATGAGCAGTTCTTC.